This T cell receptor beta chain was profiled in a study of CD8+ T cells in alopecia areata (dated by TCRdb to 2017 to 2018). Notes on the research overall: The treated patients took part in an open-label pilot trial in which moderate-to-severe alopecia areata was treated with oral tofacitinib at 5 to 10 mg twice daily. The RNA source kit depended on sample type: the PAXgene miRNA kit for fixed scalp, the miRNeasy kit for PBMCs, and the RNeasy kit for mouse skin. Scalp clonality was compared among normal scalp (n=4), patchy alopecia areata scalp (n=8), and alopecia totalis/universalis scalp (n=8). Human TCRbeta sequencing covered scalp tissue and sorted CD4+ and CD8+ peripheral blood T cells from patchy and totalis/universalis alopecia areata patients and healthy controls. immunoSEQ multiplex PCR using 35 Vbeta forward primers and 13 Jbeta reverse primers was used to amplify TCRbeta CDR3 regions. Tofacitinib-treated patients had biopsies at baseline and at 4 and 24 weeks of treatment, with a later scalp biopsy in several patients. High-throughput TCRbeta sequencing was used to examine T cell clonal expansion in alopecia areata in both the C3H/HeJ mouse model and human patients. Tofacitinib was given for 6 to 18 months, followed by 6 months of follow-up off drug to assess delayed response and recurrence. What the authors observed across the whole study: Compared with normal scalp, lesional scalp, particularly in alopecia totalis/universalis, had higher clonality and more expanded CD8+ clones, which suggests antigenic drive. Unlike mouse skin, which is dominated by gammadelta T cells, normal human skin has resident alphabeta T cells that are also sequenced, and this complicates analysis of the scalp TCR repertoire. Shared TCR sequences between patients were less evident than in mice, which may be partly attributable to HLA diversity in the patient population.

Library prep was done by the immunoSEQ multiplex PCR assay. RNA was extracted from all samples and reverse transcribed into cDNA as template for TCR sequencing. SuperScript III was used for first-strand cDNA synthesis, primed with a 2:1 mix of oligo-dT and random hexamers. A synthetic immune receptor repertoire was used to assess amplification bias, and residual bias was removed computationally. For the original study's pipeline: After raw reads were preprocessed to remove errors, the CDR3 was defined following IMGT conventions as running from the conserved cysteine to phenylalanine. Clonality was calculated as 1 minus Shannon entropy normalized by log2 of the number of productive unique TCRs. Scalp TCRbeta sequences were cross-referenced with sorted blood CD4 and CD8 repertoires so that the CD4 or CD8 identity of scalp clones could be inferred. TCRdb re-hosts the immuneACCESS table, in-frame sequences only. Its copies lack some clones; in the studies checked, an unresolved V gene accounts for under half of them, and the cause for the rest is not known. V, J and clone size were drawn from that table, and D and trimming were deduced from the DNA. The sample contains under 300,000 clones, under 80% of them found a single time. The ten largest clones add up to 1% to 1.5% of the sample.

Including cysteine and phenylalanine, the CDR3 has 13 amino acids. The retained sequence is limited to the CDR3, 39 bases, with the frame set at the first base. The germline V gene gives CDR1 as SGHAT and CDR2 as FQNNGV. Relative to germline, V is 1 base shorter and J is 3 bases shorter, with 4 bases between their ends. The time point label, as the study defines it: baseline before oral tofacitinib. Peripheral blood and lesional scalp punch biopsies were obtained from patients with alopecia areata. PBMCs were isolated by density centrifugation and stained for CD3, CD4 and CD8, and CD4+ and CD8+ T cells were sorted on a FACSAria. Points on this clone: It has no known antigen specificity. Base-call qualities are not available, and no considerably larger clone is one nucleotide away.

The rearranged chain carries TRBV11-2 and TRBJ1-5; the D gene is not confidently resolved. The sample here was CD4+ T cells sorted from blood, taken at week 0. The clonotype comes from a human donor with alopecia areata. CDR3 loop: CASSLADNQPQHF. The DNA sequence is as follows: TGTGCCAGCAGCTTAGCAGACAATCAGCCCCAGCATTTT.